Below are 5 T cell receptor beta chains sequenced from a single sample in a study of T-cell memory formation after mild COVID-19. In TCRdb, the 5' RACE reads were re-called with MiXCR into one record per CDR3 protein. Of 120,000 or so distinct CDR3 sequences in the sample, about 5.9% were seen once. The sequenced sample was PBMCs or a T cell subset sorted from them (not recorded which). These TCRs come from an adult woman who had mild COVID-19 (a few samples of this study predate the infection). Cell type and time point are not known.

This clonotype was observed a few times. This sequence joins TRBV19 and TRBJ1-4; no firm D call. CDR3 size: 15 residues. The V end was cut by 4 bases, the J end by 7 bases, with 16 bases between. Per germline, CDR1 LNHDA and CDR2 SQIVND (reference sequence). The CDR3 loop reads CASSKAGREREKLFF. In DNA form, the CDR3 reads TGTGCCAGTAGTAAAGCGGGTCGGGAGCGTGAAAAACTGTTTTTT.

The rearrangement joins TRBV29-1 to TRBJ2-2; D may be TRBD1 (5 bases). CDR3 length equals 13 residues. V was shortened by 4 bases and J by 1 base, with 7 bases between the two germline ends. The germline V gene has CDR1 SQVTM and CDR2 ANQGSEA. Here the CDR3 reads CSVGQGNTGELFF. CDR3 coding DNA: TGCAGCGTTGGTCAGGGGAACACCGGGGAGCTGTTTTTT.

This clonotype has a handful of counts. V gene TRBV7-9 combines with J gene TRBJ2-2, with D perhaps given as TRBD1 or TRBD2 (6 bases each). This CDR3 contains 15 residues. The germline gives CDR1 SEHNR, CDR2 FQNEAQ (reference sequence). The germline V and J ends were trimmed by 1 base and 4 bases, with 10 bases remaining between them. CDR3 DNA sequence: TGTGCCAGCAGCTTAGGGGGGGCCCTCACCGGGGAGCTGTTTTTT. This translates into CASSLGGALTGELFF.

The chain is built from TRBV4-2 and TRBJ2-7, with 8 nucleotides matching TRBD1. The trim removed 3 bases at V and 1 base at J, leaving 11 bases unmatched. CDR1 is LGHNA and CDR2 is YNFKEQ in the germline V gene. CDR3 length: 17 residues. In DNA form, the CDR3 reads TGTGCCAGCAGCCAGTTAGGAGGGACAGGCCGATCCTACGAGCAGTACTTC. Translation gives CASSQLGGTGRSYEQYF.

This clonotype was detected many times. V gene TRBV24-1 combines with J gene TRBJ2-3; D could derive from TRBD1 or TRBD2 (6 bases each). CDR1 and CDR2 from the germline V gene are KGHDR and SFDVKD. This CDR3 contains 12 residues. Deletions cut 9 bases from V and 7 bases from J, with 13 bases between. The CDR3: CATGQGGNTQYF. DNA for the CDR3: TGTGCCACCGGGCAAGGGGGGAATACGCAGTATTTT.